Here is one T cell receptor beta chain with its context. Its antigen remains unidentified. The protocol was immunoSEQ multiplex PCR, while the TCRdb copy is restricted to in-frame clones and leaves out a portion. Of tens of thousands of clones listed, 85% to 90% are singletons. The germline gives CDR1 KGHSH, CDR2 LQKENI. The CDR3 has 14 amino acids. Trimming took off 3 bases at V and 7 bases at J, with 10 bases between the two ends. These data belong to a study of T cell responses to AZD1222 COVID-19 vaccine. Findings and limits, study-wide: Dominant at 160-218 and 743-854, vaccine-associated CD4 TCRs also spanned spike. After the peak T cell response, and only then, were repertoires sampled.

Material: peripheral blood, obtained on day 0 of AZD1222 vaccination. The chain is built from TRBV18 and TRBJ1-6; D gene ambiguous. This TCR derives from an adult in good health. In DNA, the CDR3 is TGTGCCAGCTCACCCGAGACGATCAATTCACCCCTCCACTTT. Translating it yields CASSPETINSPLHF.